These T cell receptor beta chains were read from a single sample in a study of shared clonotypes between healthy human individuals. Method: immunoSEQ multiplex PCR; TCRdb's copy keeps in-frame clones and lacks some. The sample carries hundreds of thousands of clones, roughly 95% recorded once. The specimen was naive CD8+ T cells sorted from blood. The receptors originated from a woman aged 25 to 45 in good health. Both conserved end residues are part of each CDR3. D genes are given only for firm matches. The size of a clone is reported for some rows only, either as once, few or many, or as a class for expanded clones.

clone size	J gene	D gene	V gene	CDR3 protein	CDR3 DNA
-	TRBJ2-2	TRBD2	TRBV4-1	CASSQRGLATNTGELFF	TGCGCCAGCAGCCAGAGGGGACTAGCGACGAACACCGGGGAGCTGTTTTTT
-	TRBJ2-7	-	TRBV5-6	CASRHQVADIFYEQYF	TGTGCCAGCAGACATCAGGTGGCGGACATCTTCTACGAGCAGTACTTC
once	TRBJ1-1	-	TRBV7-9	CASSTLPGQPHTEAFF	TGTGCCAGCAGCACCCTTCCCGGACAGCCGCACACTGAAGCTTTCTTT
-	TRBJ2-7	TRBD2	TRBV10-3	CAITGLAGDEQYF	TGTGCCATCACAGGACTAGCGGGAGACGAGCAGTACTTC
-	TRBJ2-7	TRBD1	TRBV10-3	CAIMSPGQGYEQYF	TGTGCCATCATGAGCCCTGGACAGGGCTACGAGCAGTACTTC
-	TRBJ2-5	-	TRBV4-1	CASSQDIGITETQYF	TGCGCCAGCAGCCAAGATATCGGGATAACGGAGACCCAGTACTTC
-	TRBJ2-7	-	TRBV19	CASSSNGAINSYEQYF	TGTGCCAGTAGTAGCAATGGGGCGATAAACAGCTACGAGCAGTACTTC
-	TRBJ1-1	-	TRBV28	CASSLAGGGTEAFF	TGTGCCAGCAGTTTAGCGGGGGGCGGGACTGAAGCTTTCTTT
-	TRBJ2-1	TRBD2	TRBV29-1	CSALAKLAGGINEQFF	TGCAGCGCCTTGGCCAAACTAGCGGGAGGGATCAATGAGCAGTTCTTC
-	TRBJ2-1	TRBD2	TRBV27	CASSERLGTSGDNEQFF	TGTGCCAGCAGTGAGAGGTTGGGGACTAGCGGAGACAATGAGCAGTTCTTC
-	TRBJ1-5	-	TRBV7-2	CASSLLAGSNQPQHF	TGTGCCAGCAGCTTACTAGCAGGGAGCAATCAGCCCCAGCATTTT
-	TRBJ1-2	-	TRBV23-1	CASSHYRDYGYTF	TGCGCCAGCAGTCACTACAGAGACTATGGCTACACCTTC
-	TRBJ2-2	-	TRBV27	CASRVGVPTGELFF	TGTGCCAGCAGAGTAGGGGTCCCCACCGGGGAGCTGTTTTTT
once	TRBJ2-7	-	TRBV28	CASSLASEQYF	TGTGCCAGCAGTTTAGCGAGCGAGCAGTACTTC
-	TRBJ1-1	-	TRBV29-1	CSVDRSRGNTEAFF	TGCAGCGTTGACCGGAGCCGAGGGAACACTGAAGCTTTCTTT
-	TRBJ2-7	TRBD1	TRBV6-1	CASGRQGRWSYEQYF	TGTGCCAGCGGACGACAGGGGCGTTGGTCCTACGAGCAGTACTTC
-	TRBJ2-7	-	TRBV5-6	CASSYREGSEQYF	TGTGCCAGCAGCTACAGGGAGGGGAGCGAGCAGTACTTC